This T cell receptor beta chain appears in the sequencing data of a study of shared clonotypes between healthy human individuals. Naive CD8 isolation took CD45RO-negative cells positively selected for CCR7 and excluded terminally differentiated effector memory CD45RA+ cells. Produced via immunoSEQ multiplex PCR; TCRdb's table is partial and in-frame only. This sample has hundreds of thousands of clones; nearly 98% occur once, and the top ten carry 0.3%. The germline V gene encodes CDR1 MNHEY and CDR2 SMNVEV (reference sequence). Germline trimming cut 2 bases from V and 4 bases from J; bases unmatched to any gene: 7. This CDR3 comprises 15 residues.

Specimen: naive CD8+ T cells sorted from blood. The J gene is TRBJ1-1, the V gene TRBV27, with TRBD1 matching over 7 bases. The TCR sequence derives from a man aged 25-45 years in good health. This chain's CDR3 is CASSLSAGGFTEAFF. The CDR3 DNA is TGTGCCAGCAGTTTAAGCGCAGGGGGGTTCACTGAAGCTTTCTTT.